The 31 T cell receptor beta chains reported below all come from one sample, sequenced in a study of blood T cell repertoires in COVID-19. The data were produced by immunoSEQ multiplex PCR, yet TCRdb's version contains in-frame clones alone and is incomplete. Counted here are under 200,000 clones, 85% to 95% occurring once; the ten biggest clones make up 0.45% to 0.65%. Specimen: peripheral blood. The receptors derive from a man aged 50-60 years with acute or convalescent COVID-19.

The chain has TRBV29-1 and TRBJ2-1, with a possible D match to TRBD2 (6 bases). V gave up 5 bases and J gave up 3 bases, with 14 bases separating them. Looked up from germline, CDR1 is SQVTM and CDR2 is ANQGSEA. There are 14 residues in the CDR3. CDR3 protein: CSVPTGDFYNEQFF. CDR3 in DNA: TGCAGCGTTCCCACGGGAGATTTCTACAATGAGCAGTTCTTC.

The rearrangement joins TRBV2 to TRBJ2-5; D uncertain. The germline V gene has CDR1 SNHLY and CDR2 FYNNEI. V lost 7 bases, J lost 1 base, and 22 bases lay in between. This CDR3 is built from 17 residues. DNA of the CDR3: TGTGCCAGCATTACAGCTTTGAACGACGGTGCCCAAGAGACCCAGTACTTC. Residues: CASITALNDGAQETQYF.

This clone appeared a few times. The chain links TRBV7-2 to TRBJ2-3; TRBD2 might be the D (7 bases). The CDR3 contains 16 residues. The V end was cut by 7 bases, the J end by 4 bases, with 21 bases between. The V gene's germline CDR1 is SGHTA and CDR2 FQGNSA. DNA for the CDR3: TGTGCCAGCACTCCGACTCCGGGGGGCCAGCCAGATACGCAGTATTTT. Protein sequence: CASTPTPGGQPDTQYF.

The rearrangement uses TRBV10-3 and TRBJ2-1; 12 bases are a match to TRBD2. Germline values: CDR1 ENHRY, CDR2 SYGVKD. Unmatched junction bases numbered 9, after V lost 7 bases and J lost 8 bases. The CDR3 is 15 residues long. CDR3 bases: TGTGCCATCACTGCCGGACTAGCGGGAACGGATGAGCAGTTCTTC. This encodes CAITAGLAGTDEQFF.

The rearrangement links TRBV27 to TRBJ2-5, with D perhaps TRBD2 (6 bases). This CDR3 is 13 amino acids long. CDR1 and CDR2 from the germline V gene are MNHEY and SMNVEV (reference sequence). V was cut by 6 bases and J by 7 bases, with 15 bases left in between. The CDR3 spells CASRERGAGTQYF. CDR3 DNA: TGTGCCAGCAGGGAGAGGGGAGCGGGGACCCAGTACTTC.

This clone came up once. As DNA, the CDR3 is TGTGCCAGCAGCCCCCAGGGGGCGAGGAACGAGCAGTACTTC. Protein product: CASSPQGARNEQYF. V usage is TRBV7-2 and J usage is TRBJ2-7; 8 bases match TRBD1. Germline CDR1 reads SGHTA; CDR2 reads FQGNSA. The V gene end was trimmed by 5 bases and the J gene end by 5 bases; junction bases not matched to a gene: 8. CDR3 length: 14 residues.

This chain joins TRBV19 and TRBJ1-1, with a possible D match to TRBD1 (6 bases). This CDR3 region has 12 residues. V lost 5 bases to trimming and J lost 11 bases, with 15 bases between them. CDR1 is LNHDA and CDR2 is SQIVND in the germline V gene (reference sequence). CDR3 in amino acids: CASSGGPRRAFF. In DNA, the CDR3 is TGTGCCAGTAGTGGGGGCCCGAGGCGGGCTTTCTTT.

The V call is TRBV19, the J call TRBJ1-2, with D tentatively TRBD1 (5 bases). This CDR3 region has 16 residues. Germline V gene sequence: CDR1 LNHDA, CDR2 SQIVND (reference sequence). The V end was cut by 6 bases, the J end by 7 bases, with 24 bases between. The CDR3 DNA is TGTGCCAGTAGGCGACAGTTAAACGATCGTAGGGGTGGCTACACCTTC. Its protein product is CASRRQLNDRRGGYTF.

The genes are TRBV7-2 and TRBJ2-1, with TRBD2 matching over 13 bases. The germline gives CDR1 SGHTA, CDR2 FQGNSA. The CDR3 loop spans 15 amino acids. The V and J ends lost 6 bases and 4 bases, in that order; junction bases with no gene match: 3. CDR3 sequence: CASRGLAGSYNEQFF. The CDR3, as DNA: TGTGCCAGCAGGGGACTAGCGGGAAGTTACAATGAGCAGTTCTTC.

In this sample, this clone turned up a few times. The V and J genes are TRBV20-1 and TRBJ2-1; TRBD2 aligns across 11 bases. Germline trimming cut 3 bases from V and 9 bases from J; bases unmatched to any gene: 7. CDR3 size: 14 residues. Germline lookup yields CDR1 DFQATT and CDR2 SNEGSKA (reference sequence). In DNA, the CDR3 is TGCAGTGCTAGTATGTCTAGCGGGAGGTCTGAGCAGTTCTTC. Its translation: CSASMSSGRSEQFF.

The genes are TRBV18 and TRBJ2-3; 9 positions agree with TRBD2. Trimming removed 3 bases from V and 2 bases from J; junction bases left unmatched: 9. From germline, CDR1 is KGHSH and CDR2 LQKENI. The CDR3 consists of 17 residues. The CDR3: CASSPFSGRKNTDTQYF. In nucleotides, the CDR3 is TGTGCCAGCTCACCCTTTAGCGGGAGAAAAAACACAGATACGCAGTATTTT.

V is TRBV6-2 or TRBV6-3 and J is TRBJ2-2; D unresolved. The CDR3 sequence is 13 residues long. V was trimmed by 5 bases and J by 4 bases, leaving 8 bases between them. Per germline, CDR1 MNHEY and CDR2 SVGEGT. CDR3 sequence reads: CASSARLTGELFF. CDR3 bases: TGTGCCAGCAGTGCCCGACTCACCGGGGAGCTGTTTTTT.

J is TRBJ2-7 and V is TRBV18; 8 bases agree with TRBD2. The CDR3 spans 13 residues. The trim removed 5 bases at V and 6 bases at J, leaving 6 bases unmatched. Looked up from germline, CDR1 is KGHSH and CDR2 is LQKENI. DNA of the CDR3: TGTGCCAGCTCAACAAGCGGGAGCAGCGAGCAGTACTTC. The encoded protein is CASSTSGSSEQYF.

The chain recombines TRBV19 with TRBJ1-5, with unresolved D. V was cut by 3 bases and J by 3 bases, with 12 bases left in between. The CDR3 consists of 15 residues. Germline CDR1 is LNHDA and CDR2 is SQIVND (reference sequence). CDR3 residues: CASSIGQAHNQPQHF. The CDR3 DNA reads TGTGCCAGTAGTATTGGGCAGGCCCACAATCAGCCCCAGCATTTT.

V and J are TRBV21-1 and TRBJ2-4; the table's TRBD1 call for D was not verified on the DNA. TRBV21-1 is described as a pseudogene. CDR3 length equals 16 residues. The CDR3 DNA is TGTGCCAGCAGCAAAGGGGCAGCCCTAGCCAAAAACATTCAGTACTTC. Translated: CASSKGAALAKNIQYF.

The CDR3 spells CASSLDRTRSYGYTF. The CDR3 DNA follows: TGTGCCAGCAGCCTGGACAGAACGCGCTCCTATGGCTACACCTTC. This rearrangement joins TRBV7-2 to TRBJ1-2, with a possible D match to TRBD1 (6 bases). With 5 bases removed from V and 4 bases from J, the gap between germline ends came to 17 bases. The germline gives CDR1 SGHTA, CDR2 FQGNSA. The CDR3 has 15 residues.

The chain combines TRBV5-1 with TRBJ2-5; TRBD1 matches at 7 bases. CDR1 and CDR2 from the germline V gene are SGHRS and YFSETQ. Unmatched junction bases numbered 6, after V lost 0 bases and J lost 4 bases. The CDR3 covers 15 residues. DNA for the CDR3: TGCGCCAGCAGCTTGGGACAGGGTAGGGGAGAGACCCAGTACTTC. It encodes CASSLGQGRGETQYF.

V is TRBV28 and J is TRBJ2-4; weak D call: TRBD1 (6 bases). With 7 bases removed from V and 6 bases from J, the gap between germline ends came to 16 bases. Germline V gene data show CDR1 as MDHEN and CDR2 as SYDVKM. This CDR3 contains 14 residues. The CDR3, as DNA: TGTGCCAGCACCTACAGGGCTGACCCAAACATTCAGTACTTC. Translation: CASTYRADPNIQYF.

The chain carries TRBV28 and TRBJ2-1; 10 bases map to TRBD2. The germline V gene encodes CDR1 MDHEN and CDR2 SYDVKM. The CDR3 loop spans 14 amino acids. Losses at the gene ends were 7 bases for V and 4 bases for J; bases not matched to a gene: 4. The CDR3 nucleotides read TGTGCCAGCAACCTAGCGGGGGTGTACAATGAGCAGTTCTTC. Its protein product is CASNLAGVYNEQFF.

CDR3 region: CASSLGGRGGVGYTF. In DNA form, the CDR3 reads TGTGCCAGCAGCTTAGGTGGTCGGGGTGGCGTGGGCTACACCTTC. The gene calls are TRBV7-8 and TRBJ1-2; D remains unclear. The ends were cut back, 1 base at V and 8 bases at J, with 17 bases in the middle. Germline V lookup: CDR1 SGHVS, CDR2 FQNEAQ. The CDR3 has 15 amino acids.

The chain combines TRBV15 with TRBJ1-2; 10 bases match TRBD1. The CDR3 consists of 15 residues. V shed 3 bases, J shed 4 bases, and the junction held 5 bases outside the gene matches. Germline CDR1 reads LNHNV; CDR2 reads YYDKDF (reference sequence). CDR3 residues: CATSSTGTGVYGYTF. CDR3 DNA sequence: TGTGCCACCAGCAGTACCGGGACAGGGGTCTATGGCTACACCTTC.

The rearrangement uses TRBV20-1 and TRBJ2-1, with unresolved D. The CDR3 loop spans 13 amino acids. Germline assignment: CDR1 DFQATT and CDR2 SNEGSKA (reference sequence). Trimming shortened V by 3 bases and J by 7 bases, and 13 bases separated the two germline ends. CDR3 loop: CSASFRRKNEQFF. The DNA for the CDR3 is TGCAGTGCTAGTTTTAGGAGAAAAAATGAGCAGTTCTTC.

The rearrangement uses TRBV18 and TRBJ2-3, with TRBD1 matching 8 bases. The V segment lost 2 bases and the J segment 1 base; nucleotides outside the gene matches: 2. The germline CDR1 and CDR2 sequences are KGHSH and LQKENI. This CDR3 is 15 amino acids long. The CDR3 sequence is CASSPTTGGTDTQYF. The CDR3 DNA sequence: TGTGCCAGCTCACCAACGACAGGGGGCACAGATACGCAGTATTTT.

This chain connects TRBV11-2 to TRBJ2-3; no clear D gene. The CDR3 consists of 15 residues. V was pared by 6 bases and J by 0 bases, with 13 bases between. CDR1 SGHAT and CDR2 FQNNGV come from the germline V gene. The CDR3 is CASRANSGSTDTQYF. The DNA of the CDR3 is TGTGCCAGCAGAGCCAACAGTGGGAGCACAGATACGCAGTATTTT.

In nucleotides, the CDR3 is TGTGCCAGCAGCTACGGACAGGGGACCTACGAGCAGTACGTC. Encoded protein: CASSYGQGTYEQYV. The genes are TRBV7-9 and TRBJ2-7; 9 positions agree with TRBD1. Losses at the gene ends were 4 bases for V and 2 bases for J; bases not matched to a gene: 3. Germline assignment: CDR1 SEHNR and CDR2 FQNEAQ (reference sequence). This CDR3 comprises 14 residues.

This clone was seen only a few times. The chain couples TRBV27 to TRBJ2-1; 10 positions match TRBD2. Trimming removed 5 bases from V and 4 bases from J; junction bases left unmatched: 17. The CDR3 consists of 19 residues. Per the germline V gene, CDR1 is MNHEY and CDR2 is SMNVEV (reference sequence). The CDR3 loop reads CASSPKSPLAGVLYNEQFF. CDR3 coding DNA: TGTGCCAGCAGTCCAAAATCACCCCTAGCGGGAGTTCTTTACAATGAGCAGTTCTTC.

This sequence joins TRBV27 and TRBJ2-7, with D perhaps TRBD2 (5 bases). Trimming shortened V by 5 bases and J by 0 bases, and 11 bases separated the two germline ends. Germline loops: CDR1 MNHEY, CDR2 SMNVEV (reference sequence). The CDR3 is 14 residues long. This chain's CDR3 is CASSPSRVSYEQYV. The CDR3 region has the DNA TGTGCCAGCAGTCCCTCGAGGGTCTCCTACGAGCAGTACGTC.

This sequence joins TRBV6-5 and TRBJ1-5; D gene uncertain. The CDR3 consists of 13 residues. The germline V gene encodes CDR1 MNHEY and CDR2 SVGAGI. Trimming removed 6 bases at V and 4 bases at J, with 10 bases between. DNA for the CDR3: TGTGCCAGCAGGGTCGCGGTGAATCAGCCCCAGCATTTT. It codes for CASRVAVNQPQHF.

The rearrangement joins TRBV7-9 to TRBJ1-5; D uncertain. CDR1 is SEHNR, CDR2 FQNEAQ, per germline (reference sequence). The CDR3 extends over 13 amino acids. V shed 3 bases and J shed 7 bases, with 10 bases lying between them. CDR3 sequence reads: CASSFREGQPQHF. CDR3 DNA: TGTGCCAGCAGCTTTCGGGAGGGACAGCCCCAGCATTTT.

This clone came up once. The V gene is TRBV19, the J gene TRBJ2-1, with D hard to call. The CDR3 extends over 14 amino acids. Germline V lookup: CDR1 LNHDA, CDR2 SQIVND (reference sequence). Trimming took off 3 bases at V and 5 bases at J, with 11 bases between the two ends. The CDR3 nucleotides read TGTGCCAGTAGTATCCCCCGCCGAGACAATGAGCAGTTCTTC. Translation: CASSIPRRDNEQFF.

The chain couples TRBV7-2 to TRBJ2-3; 7 nucleotides line up with TRBD1. V was pared by 5 bases and J by 3 bases, with 11 bases of the junction left unmatched. Germline values: CDR1 SGHTA, CDR2 FQGNSA. This CDR3 is built from 16 residues. The CDR3 sequence is CASSVDRAGVTDTQYF. The CDR3 DNA reads TGTGCCAGCAGCGTAGACAGGGCCGGGGTAACAGATACGCAGTATTTT.